This T cell receptor beta chain was sequenced in a study of neoadjuvant anti-PD-1 for oral cavity cancer (dated by TCRdb to about 2021). At the level of the whole study: Three to four biweekly doses of nivolumab at 3 mg/kg were mostly administered to patients before curative-intent surgical resection. The parent correlative cohort had 12 to 13 patients and a response rate of 33%. Under RECIST 1.1, patients with complete response, partial response or stable disease were classed as responders, and patients with progression were classed as non-responders. Patients who did not progress were given a fourth nivolumab dose at about day 43 and had definitive surgical resection on days 50-56. What the study reported, not specific to this receptor: After neoadjuvant nivolumab, T cell clonality (Gini index) in PBMCs was significantly higher in non-responders than in responders. Only a few patients per response group were included in the TCR analyses, and larger cohorts for validation were called for by the authors. Higher pretreatment blood TCRbeta clonality and lower post-treatment tumor TCRbeta clonality were correlated with higher pretreatment blood Treg/Th17 ratios.

For deep sequencing of PBMC libraries, mostly 450 to 500 ng of input genomic DNA was used, and six replicates were run per sample. TCRbeta libraries were prepared with the immunoSEQ hsTCRbeta kit according to the manufacturer's instructions. Sequencing of the completed libraries took place using an Illumina NovaSeq 6000 S4 flow cell after they had been pooled to approximately 3 nM. The paper's processing steps were these. The immunoSEQ Analyzer was used for raw data preprocessing and quality control. The analysis was limited to productive rearrangements, and each clonotype was defined by a unique CDR3 amino acid sequence. Using the R package tcR, the researchers computed the Gini-Simpson index as their estimate of repertoire clonality. Gini indices were compared with Student's t test, and associations with tumor size change were assessed by Pearson correlation. TCRdb took over this immuneACCESS table, retaining in-frame rearrangements with V and J assigned. Such tables are incomplete; in checked studies, under half of the missing clones stem from an unresolved V gene, and the remainder is unexplained. That table furnishes V, J and clone size, whereas the DNA furnished D and trimming. This sample comprises 55,000 to 80,000 clones, approximately 87% of them detected only once. Around 2.8% of the sample is held by the ten biggest clonotypes.

Turning to this clone: Its antigen is currently not known. Base qualities are not provided; no much larger clone lies one nucleotide away.

Trimming takes 3 bases from V and 0 bases from J, and the germline ends sit 15 bases apart. CDR1 and CDR2, per the germline V gene (reference sequence), are SGHKS and YYEKEE. The CDR3, cysteine through phenylalanine, is 17 amino acids long. Kept here is only the CDR3 DNA, which spans 51 bases and is read in frame from base 1. Read against the paper, the sample's time point label means: after neoadjuvant nivolumab, at surgical resection. Patients had been newly diagnosed with stage II-IVA oral cavity squamous cell carcinoma, and no prior systemic or radiation treatment had been given to the patients. The cohort was composed of patients with HPV-negative, locally advanced oral cavity squamous cell carcinoma. Peripheral blood mononuclear cells were analyzed directly and were not maintained or expanded in culture. The samples were drawn from a longitudinal correlative study tied to a single-arm phase II trial testing neoadjuvant nivolumab in oral cavity squamous cell carcinoma. Subject-matched pre- and post-treatment PBMCs and tumors from three responders and three non-responders underwent genomic DNA-based TCRbeta sequencing. Peripheral blood mononuclear cells were collected before nivolumab treatment and again after treatment, at the time of surgery. The Maxwell RSC DNA from Cells kit was used to isolate genomic DNA from PBMCs.

Recombination joined TRBV5-5 with TRBJ2-2, with TRBD2 tentatively as D gene (6 bases match). The source is a person between 35 and 79 years old with oral cavity squamous cell carcinoma. The sequenced sample was PBMCs, obtained after nivolumab (anti-PD-1) treatment. The CDR3 loop reads CASSSPRGLTNTGELFF. Here is the DNA: TGTGCCAGCAGCTCACCCCGGGGACTTACGAACACCGGGGAGCTGTTTTTT.